This T cell receptor (beta chain) comes out of a study of PD-1 blockade in mismatch repair-deficient tumors. Overall study context: Patients had eleven to twelve mismatch repair-deficient cancer types and were previously treated and progressing. Study findings and constraints: Rapid post-treatment expansion, then contraction, generally preceding radiologic response, marked tumor-resident clones.

TCRdb's table, derived via immunoSEQ multiplex PCR, lists solely in-frame clones and lacks some. The sample carries some 14,000 clones, about 88% recorded once. On this clone itself: The target antigen is unknown.

Germline V gene sequence: CDR1 SGHRS, CDR2 YFSETQ. V lost 5 bases, J lost 3 bases, and 9 bases stayed unmatched. The CDR3 consists of 15 residues. Time point in this sample: approximately ten-day in vitro stimulation with candidate neoantigen peptide 6. TCRs were sequenced from a few patients responding to pembrolizumab. Each of about seven ELISpot-reactive candidate peptides was used for roughly 11-day stimulation. The receptor was isolated from an adult with mismatch repair-deficient cancer. Sample: cells cultured in vitro, taken from a patient treated with pembrolizumab. This chain joins TRBV5-1 and TRBJ2-7, with TRBD2 identical over 9 bases. Here the CDR3 DNA reads TGCGCCAGCAGGGATAGCGGGAGCACCTTCTACGAGCAGTACTTC. This gives the protein CASRDSGSTFYEQYF.